The 3 T cell receptor beta chains listed next were all sequenced from one sample in a study of cytomegalovirus exposure and HLA in healthy donors (TCRdb year 2017). Receptors were amplified or captured by the immunoSEQ multiplex PCR assay. The multiplex PCR relied on a mix of 60 forward primers for TCR Vbeta segments and 13 reverse primers for TCR Jbeta segments. Not all clones reach the TCRdb copy of this immuneACCESS table, which keeps in-frame sequences only. Checked studies attribute under half of the gap to unresolved V genes and leave the rest unexplained. For this sample there are over 150,000 clones; 79% appear just once. The ten largest clonotypes hold 2.1% of the sample. The specimen was PBMCs. The source is a man in his forties in good health and CMV-seronegative.

Only a few counts were recorded for this clone. This chain links TRBV18 with TRBJ1-1; D call uncertain. The length of the CDR3 is 16 residues. In germline, CDR1 is KGHSH, CDR2 LQKENI. V was clipped by 3 bases and J by 4 bases, with 18 bases between them. In DNA form, the CDR3 reads TGTGCCAGCTCACCCGTCGAGGGTTTGAGTGTCACTGAAGCTTTCTTT. Amino acid sequence: CASSPVEGLSVTEAFF.

V is TRBV9 and J is TRBJ2-3; 11 nucleotides agree with TRBD2. The V gene's germline CDR1 is SGDLS and CDR2 YYNGEE. With 2 bases clipped from V and 4 bases from J, the junction kept 6 bases outside the gene matches. This CDR3 has 16 residues. CDR3 in amino acids: CASSVVTSGSADTQYF. The DNA for the CDR3 is TGTGCCAGCAGCGTGGTTACTAGCGGGAGTGCAGATACGCAGTATTTT.

Comments on this clone: Germline is not matched at one junction end, which may reflect a read error. The rearrangement joins TRBV7-9 to TRBJ2-5; D gene ambiguous. This CDR3 region has 12 residues. Per germline, CDR1 SEHNR and CDR2 FQNEAQ (reference sequence). Written as DNA, the CDR3 is TGTGCCAGCAGCTACGCCCAAGAGACTCAGTACTTC. It is translated as CASSYAQETQYF.